The sequence of this TCR beta chain was determined in a study of tumor-infiltrating lymphocytes in primary liver carcinoma. Whole-study context: Patients had primary liver carcinoma treated by surgical resection.

Total RNA amounting to around 530 ng was the source from which TCR beta cDNA was made with a constant-region primer. Three nested multiplex PCR rounds of slightly modified ARM-PCR generated TCR beta libraries. Use of TRBV1-TRBV30 forward primers with a C-beta reverse primer characterized the first two PCR rounds, which lasted approximately 11 cycles each. TCRdb fed the multiplex PCR reads into MiXCR, producing one record per CDR3 protein. The repertoire holds 300,000 to 400,000 distinct CDR3 sequences, roughly 61% seen once, with about 6% in the top ten. For this clonotype: Its antigen is not identified. This clone may be a read error of a much larger clone one base away.

The study extracted blood RNA from unsorted whole blood and also extracted germline DNA. Patients in the cohort were treatment-naive and living with chronic HBV infection. Germline V lookup: CDR1 MNHNY, CDR2 SVGAGI (reference sequence). V shed 0 bases, J shed 8 bases, and the junction held 7 bases outside the gene matches. The length of the CDR3 is 15 residues. Study observations and caveats: The overlap of tumor-adjacent and tumor-blood pairs was smaller than that of tumor region pairs. CD8+ and CD4+ repertoires went uncompared, the samples being bulk unsorted.

The rearrangement links TRBV6-6 to TRBJ2-1; 7 positions agree with TRBD1. What was sequenced was peripheral blood. The source is a man aged 40-49 years with primary liver carcinoma and hepatitis B virus infection. The CDR3 region is CASSYSGQVNDEQFF. CDR3 bases: TGTGCCAGCAGTTACTCTGGACAGGTGAACGATGAGCAGTTCTTC.